This T cell receptor beta chain was recorded in a study of cytomegalovirus exposure and HLA in healthy donors. V was shortened by 4 bases and J by 8 bases, with 14 bases between the two germline ends. This CDR3 is built from 13 residues. Germline assignment: CDR1 SGHNT and CDR2 YENEEA. Assay used: immunoSEQ multiplex PCR; TCRdb lists only in-frame clones, some missing. The sample lists 200,000 to 250,000 clones; over 80% were seen once. The receptor's source is a woman aged 25 to 39 in good health and CMV-seropositive. The sample consisted of PBMCs. The V gene is TRBV11-3, the J gene TRBJ1-2, with D perhaps matching TRBD1 (5 bases). As DNA, the CDR3 is TGTGCCAGCAGCTCCCGTGGGGGATACGGCTACACCTTC. This translates into CASSSRGGYGYTF.